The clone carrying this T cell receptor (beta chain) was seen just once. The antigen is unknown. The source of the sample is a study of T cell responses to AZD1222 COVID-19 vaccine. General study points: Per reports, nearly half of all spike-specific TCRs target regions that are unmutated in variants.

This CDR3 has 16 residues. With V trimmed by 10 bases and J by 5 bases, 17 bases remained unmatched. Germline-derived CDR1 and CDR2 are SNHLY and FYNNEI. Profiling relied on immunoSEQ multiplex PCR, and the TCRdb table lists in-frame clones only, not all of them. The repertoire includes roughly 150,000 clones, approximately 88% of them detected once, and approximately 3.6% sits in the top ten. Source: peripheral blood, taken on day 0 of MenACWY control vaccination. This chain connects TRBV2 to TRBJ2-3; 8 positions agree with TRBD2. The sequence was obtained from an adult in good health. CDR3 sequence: CATVPGLVRGGDTQYF. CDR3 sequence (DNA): TGTGCCACCGTCCCGGGACTTGTTCGGGGGGGAGATACGCAGTATTTT.